Listed below are T cell receptor beta chains from one sample, sequenced in a study of shared clonotypes between healthy human individuals. Method: immunoSEQ multiplex PCR; TCRdb's copy keeps in-frame clones and lacks some. The data show 850,000 to 1,200,000 clones, around four fifths seen once. Sample: memory CD4+ T cells sorted from blood. The receptors were gathered from a man younger than 35 in good health. Both conserved end residues are part of each CDR3. A D gene is named only where the DNA matches it firmly.

>.|TRBJ1-5|TRBV6-1
CASSLGQPQHF
>.|TRBJ1-6|TRBV2
CASTPGTYNSPLHF
>.|TRBJ2-3|TRBV7-2
CASSLGGARSDTQYF
>.|TRBJ2-7|TRBV6-1
CASSGDRSEQYF
>TRBD1|TRBJ1-2|TRBV6-6
CASSLDRVGVGYTF
>.|TRBJ2-6|TRBV19
CASSRQVSGANVLTF
>TRBD1|TRBJ2-5|TRBV29-1
CSVEDRGQETQYF
>TRBD1|TRBJ2-1|TRBV7-2
CASRGRDRAYNEQFF
>.|TRBJ1-6|TRBV14
CASSQVGQVAPLHF
>.|TRBJ1-2|TRBV28
CASSTGSPNYGYTF
>.|TRBJ1-6|TRBV4-1
CASSQVKTVNSPLHF
>.|TRBJ2-7|TRBV5-6
CASSQGVTESYEQYF
>.|TRBJ2-7|TRBV30
CAWSRGYLYEQYF
>.|TRBJ2-7|TRBV7-8
CASSFPSSGTWRSSYEQYF
>TRBD1|TRBJ2-2|TRBV4-3
CASSPREGALGTGELFF
>.|TRBJ1-1|TRBV18
CASSLEGVLNTEAFF
>.|TRBJ1-2|TRBV30
CAWRQDNYGYTF
>TRBD2|TRBJ2-5|TRBV5-1
CASSRSGRAGLETQYF
>TRBD1|TRBJ2-5|TRBV27
CASSLPGQGEETQYF
>.|TRBJ1-2|TRBV6-5
CASSRSAGVYGYTF
>TRBD1|TRBJ2-7|TRBV9
CASSPTSDRGRNAQYF
>.|TRBJ1-1|TRBV28
CASIGGREGAFF
>.|TRBJ2-2|TRBV4-3
CASSRGGPGGANTGELFF
>.|TRBJ1-3|TRBV19
CASKDTDPPGNTIYF
>.|TRBJ2-5|TRBV7-9
CASSLITGFQETQYF
>.|TRBJ1-2|TRBV28
CASSSPVGGGTAYGYTF
>.|TRBJ1-2|TRBV6-1
CASKRGGSYGYTF
>TRBD1|TRBJ2-2|TRBV11-2
CASSFQTGANTGELFF
>.|TRBJ1-2|TRBV9
CASSASGTSQRYTF
>.|TRBJ2-1|TRBV18
CASSPSTGSSYNEQFF
>.|TRBJ2-2|TRBV7-2
CASSFRGTGELFF
>.|TRBJ2-7|TRBV11-2
CASSLVSGTEQYF
>.|TRBJ1-2|TRBV9
CASSIRDISGYTF
>TRBD1|TRBJ2-5|TRBV6-1
CASRTSGTGELYF
>TRBD1|TRBJ2-7|TRBV7-2
CASSLDGTGDEQYF
>.|TRBJ1-1|TRBV9
CASSVAANTEAFF
>TRBD2|TRBJ2-6|TRBV2
CASSERAGAGANVLTF
>.|TRBJ1-1|TRBV27
CASSFRRENTEAFF
>.|TRBJ1-5|TRBV30
CAWSVRGDQPQHF
>.|TRBJ2-7|TRBV11-2
CASSPGRTLEQYF
>.|TRBJ1-1|TRBV30
CAWSNPNTEAFF
>.|TRBJ2-7|TRBV28
CASRGPLGSYEQYF
>.|TRBJ2-7|TRBV7-2
CASSSGGSGWPYEQYF
>.|TRBJ1-5|TRBV19
CASNPVGSNQPQHF
>.|TRBJ2-7|TRBV6-6
CASSYQLPTYEQYF
>TRBD1|TRBJ1-2|TRBV7-2
CASSFPGQGSGFYGYTF
>.|TRBJ1-5|TRBV5-1
CASSLGGGNQPQHF
>.|TRBJ2-5|TRBV13
CASSFRDGYQETQYF
>TRBD1|TRBJ2-3|TRBV10-3
CAARQGGDTQYF
>TRBD2|TRBJ2-5|TRBV30
CAWSASGEKTQYF
>.|TRBJ1-1|TRBV11-2
CASSLYRATEAFF
>TRBD1|TRBJ1-2|TRBV7-2
CASSVQGGRGGYTF
>.|TRBJ2-7|TRBV6-5
CASSSGAYEQYF